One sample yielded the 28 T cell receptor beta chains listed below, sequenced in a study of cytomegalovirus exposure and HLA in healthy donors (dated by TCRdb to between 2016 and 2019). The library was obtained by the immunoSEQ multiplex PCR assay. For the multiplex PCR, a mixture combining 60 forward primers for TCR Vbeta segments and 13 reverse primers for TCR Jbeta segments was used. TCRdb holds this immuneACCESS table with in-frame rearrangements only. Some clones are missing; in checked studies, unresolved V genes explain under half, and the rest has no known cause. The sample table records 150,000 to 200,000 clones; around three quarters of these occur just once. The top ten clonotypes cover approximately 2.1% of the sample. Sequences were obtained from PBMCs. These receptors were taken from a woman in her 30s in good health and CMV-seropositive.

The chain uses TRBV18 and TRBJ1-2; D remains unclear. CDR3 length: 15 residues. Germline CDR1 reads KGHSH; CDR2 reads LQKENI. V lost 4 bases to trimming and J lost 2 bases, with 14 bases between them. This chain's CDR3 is CASSLRMQINYGYTF. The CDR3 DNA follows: TGTGCCAGCTCACTCAGAATGCAGATCAACTATGGCTACACCTTC.

CDR3 nucleotide sequence: TGTGCCAGCTCACCAAGCCTAAAGGACAGGGGGCGCGAGGGTCAGCCCCAGCATTTT. Amino acids: CASSPSLKDRGREGQPQHF. V usage is TRBV18 and J usage is TRBJ1-5; the match to TRBD1 covers 11 bases. The CDR3 extends over 19 amino acids. CDR1 and CDR2 (germline): KGHSH, LQKENI. Trimming took 2 bases from V and 6 from J; bases not matched to a gene: 15.

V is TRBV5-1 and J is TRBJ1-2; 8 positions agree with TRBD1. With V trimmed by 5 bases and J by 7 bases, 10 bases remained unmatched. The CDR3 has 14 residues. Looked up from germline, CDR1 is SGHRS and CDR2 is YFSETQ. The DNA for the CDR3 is TGCGCCAGCAGTCCCGAGACAGGGGTGGGTGGCTACACCTTC. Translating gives CASSPETGVGGYTF. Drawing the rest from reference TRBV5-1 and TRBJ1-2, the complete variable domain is KAGVTQTPRYLIKTRGQQVTLSCSPISGHRSVSWYQQTPGQGLQFLFEYFSETQRNKGNFPGRFSGRQFSNSRSEMNVSTLELGDSALYLCASSPETGVGGYTFGSGTRLTVV.

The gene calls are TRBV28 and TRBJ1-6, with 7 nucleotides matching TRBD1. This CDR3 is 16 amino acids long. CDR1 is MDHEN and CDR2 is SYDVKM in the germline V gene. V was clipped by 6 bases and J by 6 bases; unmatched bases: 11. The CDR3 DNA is TGTGCCAGCAGCGAACCCGACAGGGAGATTAATTCACCCCTCCACTTT. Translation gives CASSEPDREINSPLHF.

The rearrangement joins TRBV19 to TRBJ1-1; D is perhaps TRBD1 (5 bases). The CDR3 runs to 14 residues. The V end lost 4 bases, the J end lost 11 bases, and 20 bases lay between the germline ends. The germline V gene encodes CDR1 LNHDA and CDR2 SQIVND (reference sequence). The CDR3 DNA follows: TGTGCCAGTAGTACAAGGGACTCCGCTCGGGGCGCTTTCTTT. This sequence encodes CASSTRDSARGAFF.

The CDR3 nucleotides read TGTGCCAGCAGCTTCCCCAAGAGGGTGCCCCCCCCGAACACCGGGGAGCTGTTTTTT. Translated, it gives CASSFPKRVPPPNTGELFF. The V call is TRBV9, the J call TRBJ2-2; weak D call: TRBD2 (5 bases). This CDR3 comprises 19 residues. Trimming removed 4 bases at V and 0 bases at J, with 22 bases between. Germline V gives CDR1 SGDLS, CDR2 YYNGEE.

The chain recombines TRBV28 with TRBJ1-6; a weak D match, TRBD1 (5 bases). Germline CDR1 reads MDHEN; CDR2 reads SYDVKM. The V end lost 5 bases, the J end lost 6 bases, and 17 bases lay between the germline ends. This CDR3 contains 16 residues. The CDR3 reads CASSRGEAPSNSPLHF. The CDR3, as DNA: TGTGCCAGCAGTCGGGGGGAGGCCCCAAGTAATTCACCCCTCCACTTT.

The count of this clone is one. The CDR3 nucleotides read TGTGCCTCCCCAAAGCGGGCGGGGGGGTACGAGCAGTACTTC. This gives the protein CASPKRAGGYEQYF. V usage is TRBV30 and J usage is TRBJ2-7; 9 nucleotides line up with TRBD2. Trimming at V came to 7 bases and at J to 4 bases, leaving 11 bases not matched to a gene. CDR3 length equals 14 residues. CDR1 is GTSNPN, CDR2 SVGIG, per germline (reference sequence).

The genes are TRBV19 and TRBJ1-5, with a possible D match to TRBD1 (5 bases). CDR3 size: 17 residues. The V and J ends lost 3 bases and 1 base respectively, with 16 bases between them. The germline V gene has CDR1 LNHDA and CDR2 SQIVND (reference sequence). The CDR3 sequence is CASSMAQQGLSNQPQHF. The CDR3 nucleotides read TGTGCCAGTAGTATGGCCCAGCAGGGACTAAGCAATCAGCCCCAGCATTTT.

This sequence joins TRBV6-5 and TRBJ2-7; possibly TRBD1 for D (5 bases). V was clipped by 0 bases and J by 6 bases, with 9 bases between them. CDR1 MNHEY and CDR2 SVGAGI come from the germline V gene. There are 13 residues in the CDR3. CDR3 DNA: TGTGCCAGCAGTTACTCAGCAGGGTTCGAGCAGTACTTC. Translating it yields CASSYSAGFEQYF.

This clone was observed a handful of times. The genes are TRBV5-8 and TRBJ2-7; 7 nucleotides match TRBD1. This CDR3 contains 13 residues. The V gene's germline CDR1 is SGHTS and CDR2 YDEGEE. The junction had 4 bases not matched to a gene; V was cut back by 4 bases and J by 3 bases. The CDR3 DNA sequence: TGTGCCAGCAGCACTGGGACAGACTACGAGCAGTACTTC. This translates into CASSTGTDYEQYF.

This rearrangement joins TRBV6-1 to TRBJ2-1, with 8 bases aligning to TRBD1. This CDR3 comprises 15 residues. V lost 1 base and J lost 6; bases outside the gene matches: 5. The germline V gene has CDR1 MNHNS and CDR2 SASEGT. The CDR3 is CASSEGTGKGNEQFF. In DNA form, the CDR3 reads TGTGCCAGCAGTGAAGGGACAGGGAAGGGCAATGAGCAGTTCTTC.

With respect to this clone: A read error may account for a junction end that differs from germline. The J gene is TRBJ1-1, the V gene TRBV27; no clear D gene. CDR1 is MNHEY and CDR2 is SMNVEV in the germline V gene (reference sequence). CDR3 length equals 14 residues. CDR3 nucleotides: TGTGCCACCAGTTTCAAGTACTCGGACACTGAAGCTTTCTTT. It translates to CATSFKYSDTEAFF.

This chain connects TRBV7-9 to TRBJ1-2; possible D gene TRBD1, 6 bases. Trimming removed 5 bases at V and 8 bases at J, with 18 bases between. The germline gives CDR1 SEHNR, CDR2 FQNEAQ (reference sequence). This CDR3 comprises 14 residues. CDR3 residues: CASSTRQALRGYTF. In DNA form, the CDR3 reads TGTGCCAGCAGCACAAGACAGGCCCTGAGGGGCTACACCTTC.

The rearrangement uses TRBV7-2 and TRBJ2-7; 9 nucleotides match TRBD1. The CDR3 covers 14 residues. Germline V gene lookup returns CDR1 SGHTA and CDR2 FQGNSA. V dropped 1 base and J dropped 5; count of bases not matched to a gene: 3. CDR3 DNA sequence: TGTGCCAGCAGCTTAGTGGGACAGGGCAACGAGCAGTACTTC. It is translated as CASSLVGQGNEQYF.

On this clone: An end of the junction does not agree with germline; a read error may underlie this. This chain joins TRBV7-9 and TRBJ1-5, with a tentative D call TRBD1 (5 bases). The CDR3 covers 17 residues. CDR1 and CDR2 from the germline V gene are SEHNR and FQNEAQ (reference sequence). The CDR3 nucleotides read TGTTCCAGCAGTCTTGGGGGTCGGGGGATTAGCAATCAGCCCCAGCATTTT. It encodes CSSSLGGRGISNQPQHF.

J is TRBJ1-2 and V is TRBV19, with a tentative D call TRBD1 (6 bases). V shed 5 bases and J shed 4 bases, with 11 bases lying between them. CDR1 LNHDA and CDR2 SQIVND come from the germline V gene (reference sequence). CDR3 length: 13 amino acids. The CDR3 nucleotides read TGTGCCAGTAGTCTCGACAGGCGCTATGGCTACACCTTC. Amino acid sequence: CASSLDRRYGYTF.

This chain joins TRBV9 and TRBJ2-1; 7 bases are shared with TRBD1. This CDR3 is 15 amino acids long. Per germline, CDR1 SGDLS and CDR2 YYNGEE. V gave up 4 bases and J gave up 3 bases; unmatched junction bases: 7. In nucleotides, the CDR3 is TGTGCCAGCAGCCCCCCCGGGACAGTCTACAATGAGCAGTTCTTC. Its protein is CASSPPGTVYNEQFF.

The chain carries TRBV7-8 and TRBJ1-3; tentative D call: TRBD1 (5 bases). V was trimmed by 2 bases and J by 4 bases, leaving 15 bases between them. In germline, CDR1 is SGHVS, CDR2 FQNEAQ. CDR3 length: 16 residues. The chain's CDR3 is CASSLYGGSQGNTIYF. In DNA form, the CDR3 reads TGTGCCAGCAGCTTATATGGGGGGTCCCAAGGAAACACCATATATTTT. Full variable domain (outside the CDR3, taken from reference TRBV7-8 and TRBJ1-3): GAGVSQSPRYKVAKRGQDVALRCDPISGHVSLFWYQQALGQGPEFLTYFQNEAQLDKSGLPSDRFFAERPEGSVSTLKIQRTQQEDSAVYLCASSLYGGSQGNTIYFGEGSWLTVV.

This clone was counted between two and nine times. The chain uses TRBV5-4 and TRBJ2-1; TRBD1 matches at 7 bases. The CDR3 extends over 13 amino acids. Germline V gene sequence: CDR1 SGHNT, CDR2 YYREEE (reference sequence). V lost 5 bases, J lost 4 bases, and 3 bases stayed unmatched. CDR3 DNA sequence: TGTGCCAGCAGTCGACAGGGTTACAATGAGCAGTTCTTC. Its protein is CASSRQGYNEQFF.

CDR3 protein: CSAGQRGLAEAFF. The CDR3 nucleotides are TGCAGCGCCGGCCAAAGGGGTCTCGCTGAAGCTTTCTTT. The chain uses TRBV29-1 and TRBJ1-1; D perhaps matches TRBD1 (5 bases). The CDR3 spans 13 residues. Germline V lookup: CDR1 SQVTM, CDR2 ANQGSEA. Trimming removed 7 bases from V and 6 bases from J, with 18 bases in between.

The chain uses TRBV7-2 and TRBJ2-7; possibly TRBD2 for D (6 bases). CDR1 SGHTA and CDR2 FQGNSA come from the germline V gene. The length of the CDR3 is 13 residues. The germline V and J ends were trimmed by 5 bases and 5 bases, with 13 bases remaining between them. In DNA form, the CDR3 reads TGTGCCAGCAGCCCCCGGCCGGGGGACGAGCAGTACTTC. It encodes CASSPRPGDEQYF.

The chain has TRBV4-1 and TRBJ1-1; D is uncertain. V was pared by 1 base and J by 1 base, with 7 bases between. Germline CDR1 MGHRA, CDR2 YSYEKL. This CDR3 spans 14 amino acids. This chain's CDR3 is CASSQVRENTEAFF. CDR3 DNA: TGCGCCAGCAGCCAAGTGAGGGAGAACACTGAAGCTTTCTTT.

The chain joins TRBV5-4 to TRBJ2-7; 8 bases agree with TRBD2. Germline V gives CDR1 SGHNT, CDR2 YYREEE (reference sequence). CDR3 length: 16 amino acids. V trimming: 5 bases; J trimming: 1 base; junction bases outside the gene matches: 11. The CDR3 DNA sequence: TGTGCCAGCAGTCGAAACCTAGCGGGTCATTCCTACGAGCAGTACTTC. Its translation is CASSRNLAGHSYEQYF.

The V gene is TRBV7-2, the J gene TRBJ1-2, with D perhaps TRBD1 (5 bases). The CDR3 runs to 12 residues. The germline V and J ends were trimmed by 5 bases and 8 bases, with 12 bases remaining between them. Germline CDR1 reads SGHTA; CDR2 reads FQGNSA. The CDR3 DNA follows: TGTGCCAGCAGCGGCAGGGAGGGCGGCTACACCTTC. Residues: CASSGREGGYTF.

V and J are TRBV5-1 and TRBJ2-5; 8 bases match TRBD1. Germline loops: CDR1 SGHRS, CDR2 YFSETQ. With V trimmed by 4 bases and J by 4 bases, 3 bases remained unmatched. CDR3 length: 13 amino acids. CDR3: CASSIGQGETQYF. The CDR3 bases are TGCGCCAGCAGCATAGGACAGGGAGAGACCCAGTACTTC.

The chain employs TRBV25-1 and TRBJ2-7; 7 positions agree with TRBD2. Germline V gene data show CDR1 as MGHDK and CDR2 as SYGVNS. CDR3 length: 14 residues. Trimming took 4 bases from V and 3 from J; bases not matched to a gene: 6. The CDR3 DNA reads TGTGCCAGCAGTGCCACGGGGGGAAACTACGAGCAGTACTTC. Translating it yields CASSATGGNYEQYF.

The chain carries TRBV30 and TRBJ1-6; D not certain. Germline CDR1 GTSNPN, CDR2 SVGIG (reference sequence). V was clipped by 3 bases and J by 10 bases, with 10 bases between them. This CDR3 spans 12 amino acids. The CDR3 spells CAWRWRGSPLHF. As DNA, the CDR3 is TGTGCCTGGAGGTGGCGGGGATCACCCCTCCACTTT. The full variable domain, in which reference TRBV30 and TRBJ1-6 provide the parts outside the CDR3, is SQTIHQWPATLVQPVGSPLSLECTVEGTSNPNLYWYRQAAGRGLQLLFYSVGIGQISSEVPQNLSASRPQDRQFILSSKKLLLSDSGFYLCAWRWRGSPLHFGNGTRLTVT.